These 26 T cell receptor beta chains were all obtained from the same sample, sequenced in a study of T cell responses to AZD1222 COVID-19 vaccine. Repertoires were generated with immunoSEQ multiplex PCR, while TCRdb's copy carries only in-frame clones and drops some. The sample has roughly 140,000 clones, 85% to 95% seen once. Source: peripheral blood, taken 28 days after the second AZD1222 dose. These receptors were taken from an adult who received the AZD1222 COVID-19 vaccine.

Here the CDR3 reads CASSHRLTSGRFNEQFF. CDR3 bases: TGTGCCAGCAGCCATCGCCTCACTAGCGGGCGTTTCAATGAGCAGTTCTTC. This chain joins TRBV14 and TRBJ2-1; 9 nucleotides agree with TRBD2. The germline gives CDR1 SGHDN, CDR2 FVKESK. The J segment lost 6 bases and the V segment lost 3 bases, leaving 12 bases of the junction unmatched. The CDR3 spans 17 residues.

CDR3 amino acids: CASSYSNRGYTGELFF. In DNA form, the CDR3 reads TGTGCCAGCAGTTACTCGAACAGGGGTTACACCGGGGAGCTGTTTTTT. This sequence joins TRBV6-5 and TRBJ2-2; 7 bases are a match to TRBD1. Germline CDR1 is MNHEY and CDR2 is SVGAGI. This CDR3 comprises 16 residues. The ends lost 0 bases at V and 3 bases at J; junction bases unmatched: 4.

This clone was recorded a few times. This chain links TRBV5-1 with TRBJ2-2; maybe TRBD1 (6 bases). The CDR3 length is 15 residues. Germline V gene lookup returns CDR1 SGHRS and CDR2 YFSETQ. Between the trimmed V and J ends, which lost 0 bases and 5 bases, there was a span of 11 bases. Written as DNA, the CDR3 is TGCGCCAGCAGCTTGGACAGGGCGGGTACCGGGGAGCTGTTTTTT. As protein: CASSLDRAGTGELFF.

V is TRBV7-6 and J is TRBJ2-1, with 9 bases fitting TRBD2. The trim removed 5 bases at V and 5 bases at J, leaving 7 bases unmatched. Germline lookup yields CDR1 SGHVS and CDR2 FNYEAQ. The CDR3 totals 15 residues. CDR3 sequence (DNA): TGTGCCAGCAGCCGGGGGCGGGAGGGCGACAATGAGCAGTTCTTC. Its protein product is CASSRGREGDNEQFF.

V and J are TRBV6-5 and TRBJ2-7, with D possibly being TRBD1 (5 bases). The V end was cut by 4 bases, the J end by 2 bases, with 12 bases between. Germline assignment: CDR1 MNHEY and CDR2 SVGAGI. The CDR3 is 14 residues long. The CDR3 coding sequence is TGTGCCAGCAGTTCCCGGGTGGGGCCCTACGAGCAGTACTTC. Its translation is CASSSRVGPYEQYF.

This clone has only a few counts. V gene TRBV4-2 combines with J gene TRBJ2-1, with 11 bases that match TRBD2. The CDR3 extends over 15 amino acids. J was trimmed by 10 bases and V by 6 bases; bases with no gene match: 11. The germline CDR1 and CDR2 sequences are LGHNA and YNFKEQ. The CDR3: CASSGVSGGAFEQFF. The CDR3 region has the DNA TGTGCCAGCAGTGGTGTTAGCGGGGGGGCTTTCGAGCAGTTCTTC.

This clone was recorded once. The chain couples TRBV30 to TRBJ1-1; D is unresolved. V shed 5 bases and J shed 2 bases, with 15 bases lying between them. The CDR3 covers 14 residues. Germline V gene lookup returns CDR1 GTSNPN and CDR2 SVGIG (reference sequence). The CDR3 spells CAWLLSGINTEAFF. The CDR3 DNA reads as TGTGCCTGGCTTTTGTCCGGGATCAACACTGAAGCTTTCTTT.

CDR3: CAISDPGTSGSTYNEQFF. CDR3 nucleotides: TGTGCCATCAGTGATCCCGGGACTAGCGGGAGTACCTACAATGAGCAGTTCTTC. This chain joins TRBV10-3 and TRBJ2-1, with 14 bases identical to TRBD2. The germline CDR1 and CDR2 sequences are ENHRY and SYGVKD. This CDR3 region has 18 residues. J was trimmed by 2 bases and V by 3 bases; bases with no gene match: 6.

The J gene is TRBJ2-2, the V gene TRBV7-7; D uncertain. The CDR3 consists of 15 residues. From germline, CDR1 is SSHAT and CDR2 FNYEAQ (reference sequence). V was clipped by 4 bases and J by 3 bases, with 12 bases between them. DNA of the CDR3: TGTGCCAGCAGCTCCTCGGACGATCACACCGGGGAGCTGTTTTTT. Translating gives CASSSSDDHTGELFF.

This clone was recorded a few times. The rearrangement uses TRBV10-3 and TRBJ2-1, with 14 bases aligning to TRBD2. Germline V gene lookup returns CDR1 ENHRY and CDR2 SYGVKD. After removal of 5 bases from V and 7 bases from J, the junction contained 13 bases not matched to a gene. This CDR3 contains 18 residues. CDR3 nucleotides: TGTGCCATCAGTTCCGGGACTAGCGGGAGCGGTGTACGAAATGAGCAGTTCTTC. Its translation is CAISSGTSGSGVRNEQFF.

The rearrangement links TRBV7-6 to TRBJ1-1; a weak D match, TRBD1 (6 bases). Germline CDR1 reads SGHVS; CDR2 reads FNYEAQ. The CDR3 is 16 amino acids. V lost 1 base and J lost 0, with 12 bases in between. The CDR3 sequence is CASSLEQGLMNTEAFF. In DNA, the CDR3 is TGTGCCAGCAGCTTAGAACAGGGCCTAATGAACACTGAAGCTTTCTTT.

This chain joins TRBV6-4 and TRBJ1-2; D not certain. V lost 3 bases, J lost 4 bases, and 9 bases lay in between. The germline gives CDR1 MRHNA, CDR2 SNTAGT. This CDR3 has 13 amino acids. The CDR3 sequence: CASSEPQTYGYTF. The CDR3 DNA is TGTGCCAGCAGTGAACCGCAGACCTATGGCTACACCTTC.

V is TRBV28 and J is TRBJ1-1; D is ambiguous. The CDR3 covers 13 residues. Per germline, CDR1 MDHEN and CDR2 SYDVKM. With 7 bases removed from V and 4 bases from J, the gap between germline ends came to 13 bases. This CDR3 reads CASIGRGGTEAFF. The CDR3 DNA reads TGTGCCAGCATCGGGAGAGGAGGCACTGAAGCTTTCTTT.

This rearrangement joins TRBV15 to TRBJ1-2; D is unclear. The germline V gene has CDR1 LNHNV and CDR2 YYDKDF (reference sequence). The ends were cut back, 1 base at V and 6 bases at J, with 18 bases in the middle. CDR3 length equals 16 residues. The CDR3 DNA is TGTGCCACCAGCAGAGCAGACAACCTGAGGCTGCATGGCTACACCTTC. Translated: CATSRADNLRLHGYTF.

The CDR3 DNA reads TGTGCCAGCAGCGTAGGAGGGAGTACCACAGATACGCAGTATTTT. Its protein is CASSVGGSTTDTQYF. The V and J genes are TRBV9 and TRBJ2-3, with D possibly being TRBD2 (5 bases). V dropped 0 bases and J dropped 2 bases, with 10 bases sitting between them. CDR1 and CDR2 (germline): SGDLS, YYNGEE. This CDR3 contains 15 residues.

The chain couples TRBV5-4 to TRBJ1-1; TRBD1 might be the D (5 bases). The V gene lost 1 base and the J gene lost 1 base, with 8 bases spanning the gap. The CDR3 consists of 14 residues. CDR1 SGHNT and CDR2 YYREEE come from the germline V gene (reference sequence). The CDR3 spells CASSLPGTNTEAFF. CDR3 DNA sequence: TGTGCCAGCAGCTTGCCGGGGACGAACACTGAAGCTTTCTTT.

V gene TRBV5-1 combines with J gene TRBJ1-5; no firm D call. Deletions cut 1 base from V and 2 bases from J, with 10 bases between. Germline assignment: CDR1 SGHRS and CDR2 YFSETQ. This CDR3 region has 15 residues. This CDR3 reads CASSLTIGGNQPQHF. The CDR3 DNA reads as TGCGCCAGCAGCTTGACTATCGGGGGCAATCAGCCCCAGCATTTT.

The chain couples TRBV12-3 or TRBV12-4 to TRBJ1-2; D is ambiguous. The CDR3 extends over 13 amino acids. The V end lost 7 bases, the J end lost 4 bases, and 13 bases lay between the germline ends. Here the CDR3 DNA reads TGTGCCAGCACCCCCTCCCTCGGCTATGGCTACACCTTC. Amino acid sequence: CASTPSLGYGYTF.

This chain links TRBV2 with TRBJ2-5, with D possibly TRBD1 on 6 matching bases. The CDR3 length is 13 residues. From germline, CDR1 is SNHLY and CDR2 FYNNEI. V was shortened by 7 bases and J by 6 bases, with 15 bases between the two germline ends. CDR3 nucleotides: TGTGCCAGCACTCACAGGGTGTGGAAGACCCAGTACTTC. Translation: CASTHRVWKTQYF.

The chain is built from TRBV29-1 and TRBJ1-1; D unresolved. The CDR3 has 11 residues. Germline V CDR1 and CDR2: SQVTM, ANQGSEA. V lost 3 bases, J lost 5 bases, and 7 bases lay in between. CDR3 sequence: CSVDTGTEAFF. The CDR3 DNA reads TGCAGCGTTGATACGGGAACTGAAGCTTTCTTT.

The rearrangement links TRBV6-2 or TRBV6-3 to TRBJ2-4, with TRBD2 matching 7 bases. Germline V CDR1 and CDR2: MNHEY, SVGEGT. The CDR3 totals 19 residues. After removal of 2 bases from V and 0 bases from J, the junction contained 13 bases not matched to a gene. The CDR3: CASSYKWGGVEVAKNIQYF. DNA for the CDR3: TGTGCCAGCAGTTACAAGTGGGGAGGGGTCGAGGTAGCCAAAAACATTCAGTACTTC.

The chain carries TRBV28 and TRBJ2-2; tentatively, D is TRBD2 (5 bases). The V and J ends lost 7 bases and 1 base respectively, with 10 bases between them. Germline values: CDR1 MDHEN, CDR2 SYDVKM. This CDR3 has 14 amino acids. The CDR3 nucleotides are TGTGCCAGCACCCCTGGAGGGAACACCGGGGAGCTGTTTTTT. The encoded protein is CASTPGGNTGELFF.

The chain has TRBV5-4 and TRBJ1-3; possibly TRBD1 for D (5 bases). The CDR3 spans 18 residues. The germline gives CDR1 SGHNT, CDR2 YYREEE (reference sequence). V dropped 0 bases and J dropped 1 base, with 17 bases sitting between them. The CDR3: CASSLAPGGRASGNTIYF. In DNA form, the CDR3 reads TGTGCCAGCAGCTTGGCCCCCGGCGGCAGGGCTTCTGGAAACACCATATATTTT.

This chain connects TRBV24-1 to TRBJ1-1; D possibly corresponds to TRBD1 (6 bases). This CDR3 has 15 amino acids. Germline V gives CDR1 KGHDR, CDR2 SFDVKD. V gave up 3 bases and J gave up 4 bases, with 14 bases separating them. This chain's CDR3 is CATSDEGEGRTEAFF. DNA for the CDR3: TGTGCCACCAGTGATGAGGGGGAAGGGCGCACTGAAGCTTTCTTT.

The rearrangement links TRBV11-2 to TRBJ1-5, with D unclear. Per germline, CDR1 SGHAT and CDR2 FQNNGV. The CDR3 has 17 residues. V was cut by 1 base and J by 0 bases, with 13 bases left in between. In nucleotides, the CDR3 is TGTGCCAGCAGCTTAGGTTCTTCGATTATTAGCAATCAGCCCCAGCATTTT. It yields the protein CASSLGSSIISNQPQHF.

The rearrangement joins TRBV2 to TRBJ1-1, with 7 bases fitting TRBD1. CDR1 and CDR2 (germline): SNHLY, FYNNEI. Unmatched junction bases numbered 13, after V lost 4 bases and J lost 11 bases. This CDR3 comprises 14 residues. The CDR3 sequence: CASSVWTGPDGAFF. CDR3 nucleotide sequence: TGTGCCAGCAGTGTCTGGACAGGCCCAGATGGGGCTTTCTTT. Full variable domain (rest looked up from reference TRBV2 and TRBJ1-1): EPEVTQTPSHQVTQMGQEVILRCVPISNHLYFYWYRQILGQKVEFLVSFYNNEISEKSEIFDDQFSVERPDGSNFTLKIRSTKLEDSAMYFCASSVWTGPDGAFFGQGTRLTVV.